The present T cell receptor beta chain was sequenced within a study of cytomegalovirus exposure and HLA in healthy donors. The study's findings and limits: The study carried out a later analysis of TCR beta sequences. It associated under 20,000 of them with specific HLA alleles at a false discovery rate of 0.05. Under in vitro conditions, three CMV-associated chains were confirmed as specific for CMV antigens. Per a later analysis, HLA-associated TCR beta chains showed more clonal expansion than other, equally common TCR beta chains.

This CDR3 region has 16 residues. Germline V gives CDR1 SEHNR, CDR2 FQNEAQ (reference sequence). The trim removed 6 bases at V and 5 bases at J, leaving 13 bases unmatched. In the PCR, 60 Vbeta and 13 Jbeta primers were used. Produced via immunoSEQ multiplex PCR; TCRdb's table is partial and in-frame only. This sample yields roughly 190,000 clones, of which approximately 80% are seen a single time; approximately 14% belongs to the top ten. Note on this clone: Antigen unknown.

Sequencing was performed on PBMCs. This rearrangement joins TRBV7-9 to TRBJ1-5; 7 bases align to TRBD1. This TCR came from a woman in her twenties or thirties in good health and CMV-seropositive. This chain's CDR3 is CASSNTRTGLYQPQHF. The CDR3 DNA sequence: TGTGCCAGCAGTAACACTAGGACAGGACTGTATCAGCCCCAGCATTTT. Together with reference TRBV7-9 and TRBJ1-5, the CDR3 gives the full variable domain: DTGVSQNPRHKITKRGQNVTFRCDPISEHNRLYWYRQTLGQGPEFLTYFQNEAQLEKSRLLSDRFSAERPKGSFSTLEIQRTEQGDSAMYLCASSNTRTGLYQPQHFGDGTRLSIL.